These 21 T cell receptor beta chains share one sample of origin, sequenced in a study of CD8 T cells in Susac syndrome (dated by TCRdb to about 2019). The library was obtained by the immunoSEQ multiplex PCR assay. RNA was extracted with the RNeasy kit and 0.5 to 1 ug was reverse transcribed using random hexamers. The public reads were reanalyzed by TCRdb: fastp trimming at Q25, MiXCR alignment, in-frame beta chains only. Each entry merges the rows of one CDR3 protein and shows their most common DNA and genes. The sample table contains about 430,000 distinct CDR3 sequences; only one count was recorded for 85% to 90% of them. The top ten clones comprise about 0.12% of the sample. The sequenced sample was CD8+ T cells from PBMCs. Receptor source: a human donor with multiple sclerosis.

This chain connects TRBV4-1 to TRBJ1-1; the D is unclear. V lost 3 bases and J lost 1, with 6 bases in between. This CDR3 is built from 13 residues. Germline values: CDR1 MGHRA, CDR2 YSYEKL. The CDR3 protein is CASSQDWNTEAFF. DNA for the CDR3: TGCGCCAGCAGCCAGGACTGGAACACTGAAGCTTTCTTT.

In its sample, this clonotype was seen once. CDR3 nucleotide sequence: TGTGCCAGCACCCGGGGCGATGAGCAGTTCTTC. Protein: CASTRGDEQFF. This chain connects TRBV27 to TRBJ2-1, with D tentatively TRBD1 or TRBD2 (5 bases each). Germline V gene lookup returns CDR1 MNHEY and CDR2 SMNVEV (reference sequence). The germline V and J ends were trimmed by 7 bases and 8 bases, with 9 bases remaining between them. The CDR3 is 11 amino acids.

The CDR3 protein is CAWSVSGGNQPQHF. The CDR3 DNA reads TGTGCCTGGAGTGTATCAGGGGGCAATCAGCCCCAGCATTTT. This chain connects TRBV30 to TRBJ1-5, with D possibly TRBD1 on 6 matching bases. Germline CDR1 is GTSNPN and CDR2 is SVGIG (reference sequence). The CDR3 is 14 residues long. V was clipped by 0 bases and J by 2 bases, with 8 bases between them. Drawing the rest from reference TRBV30 and TRBJ1-5, the complete variable domain is SQTIHQWPATLVQPVGSPLSLECTVEGTSNPNLYWYRQAAGRGLQLLFYSVGIGQISSEVPQNLSASRPQDRQFILSSKKLLLSDSGFYLCAWSVSGGNQPQHFGDGTRLSIL.

The CDR3 protein is CASSIGLAEAYEQYF. The CDR3 DNA reads as TGTGCCAGTAGTATAGGACTAGCGGAGGCCTACGAGCAGTACTTC. The rearrangement links TRBV19 to TRBJ2-7; 9 bases map to TRBD2. The CDR3 is 15 residues long. Germline values: CDR1 LNHDA, CDR2 SQIVND (reference sequence). V shed 1 base and J 2 bases; nucleotides not matched to a gene: 3.

V and J are TRBV5-1 and TRBJ2-5, with D perhaps matching TRBD1 or TRBD2 (6 bases each). Germline-derived CDR1 and CDR2 are SGHRS and YFSETQ. The ends were cut back, 0 bases at V and 3 bases at J, with 15 bases in the middle. The CDR3 is 16 residues long. The CDR3, as DNA: TGCGCCAGCAGCTTGGCCTGGGGGGCGCGCGAAGAGACCCAGTACTTC. Translating it yields CASSLAWGAREETQYF.

The CDR3 here is CASSLASRGDEQYF. The CDR3 DNA follows: TGTGCCAGCAGCTTAGCGAGCAGGGGAGACGAGCAGTACTTC. The chain employs TRBV7-6 and TRBJ2-7, with a possible D match to TRBD1 (6 bases). CDR1 SGHVS and CDR2 FNYEAQ come from the germline V gene. V was cut by 0 bases and J by 5 bases, with 11 bases left in between. CDR3 size: 14 residues.

This chain links TRBV29-1 with TRBJ2-1, with 10 bases fitting TRBD2. This CDR3 has 16 residues. Per germline, CDR1 SQVTM and CDR2 ANQGSEA. The junction had 8 bases not matched to a gene; V was cut back by 0 bases and J by 6 bases. CDR3 residues: CSVEEGTSEPLNEQFF. CDR3 coding DNA: TGCAGCGTTGAAGAAGGGACTAGCGAACCCCTCAATGAGCAGTTCTTC.

The genes are TRBV5-4 and TRBJ2-3; D might be TRBD2 (6 bases). CDR1 SGHNT and CDR2 YYREEE come from the germline V gene (reference sequence). V was shortened by 4 bases and J by 3 bases, with 12 bases between the two germline ends. The CDR3 consists of 14 residues. DNA of the CDR3: TGTGCCAGCAGCGGGGGGATGGAAACAGATACGCAGTATTTT. Amino acid sequence: CASSGGMETDTQYF.

This clonotype was found a few times. The chain couples TRBV6-1 to TRBJ1-5, with D perhaps matching TRBD1 (5 bases). V was clipped by 5 bases and J by 5 bases, with 13 bases between them. Germline CDR1 and CDR2: MNHNS and SASEGT. The CDR3 contains 14 residues. Here the CDR3 reads CASSRTWGDQPQHF. In nucleotides, the CDR3 is TGTGCCAGCAGTAGAACCTGGGGGGATCAGCCCCAGCATTTT.

This sequence joins TRBV5-4 and TRBJ2-1; TRBD2 agrees at 8 bases. Germline loops: CDR1 SGHNT, CDR2 YYREEE (reference sequence). The CDR3 sequence is 16 residues long. J was trimmed by 0 bases and V by 2 bases; bases with no gene match: 4. DNA for the CDR3: TGTGCCAGCAGCTTTGAGCGGGAGAGCTCCTACAATGAGCAGTTCTTC. It codes for CASSFERESSYNEQFF.

V and J are TRBV15 and TRBJ2-7, with TRBD1 as a possible D gene (6 bases). The CDR3 spans 15 residues. V dropped 6 bases and J dropped 2 bases, with 17 bases sitting between them. The germline CDR1 and CDR2 sequences are LNHNV and YYDKDF (reference sequence). The DNA for the CDR3 is TGTGCCACCAGGTCTAGACAGGAGACAACCTACGAGCAGTACTTC. This encodes CATRSRQETTYEQYF.

The chain couples TRBV2 to TRBJ2-1; 11 nucleotides line up with TRBD2. The CDR3 runs 15 residues. The J segment lost 3 bases and the V segment lost 6 bases, leaving 4 bases of the junction unmatched. In germline, CDR1 is SNHLY, CDR2 FYNNEI. Here the CDR3 reads CASSDSGGVYNEQFF. The CDR3 coding sequence is TGTGCCAGCAGCGATAGCGGGGGGGTCTACAATGAGCAGTTCTTC. Filled out from reference TRBV2 and TRBJ2-1, the complete variable domain reads EPEVTQTPSHQVTQMGQEVILRCVPISNHLYFYWYRQILGQKVEFLVSFYNNEISEKSEIFDDQFSVERPDGSNFTLKIRSTKLEDSAMYFCASSDSGGVYNEQFFGPGTRLTVL.

This chain joins TRBV28 and TRBJ1-1; the match to TRBD1 covers 10 bases. The V gene end was trimmed by 7 bases and the J gene end by 7 bases; junction bases not matched to a gene: 9. The germline gives CDR1 MDHEN, CDR2 SYDVKM. CDR3 length: 14 amino acids. The CDR3 DNA sequence: TGTGCCAGCAACCAGGACAGGGGGGGGAATGAAGCTTTCTTT. Protein product: CASNQDRGGNEAFF.

The chain couples TRBV5-5 to TRBJ2-3, with TRBD2 matching over 14 bases. CDR3 length: 17 residues. Germline trimming cut 2 bases from V and 5 bases from J; bases unmatched to any gene: 7. Germline V gene data show CDR1 as SGHKS and CDR2 as YYEKEE (reference sequence). The CDR3 DNA sequence: TGTGCCAGCAGCTTTCAGACTAGCGGGAGGGCCAGAGATACGCAGTATTTT. Translation gives CASSFQTSGRARDTQYF.

The V gene is TRBV2, the J gene TRBJ2-7; maybe TRBD2 (6 bases). Looked up from germline, CDR1 is SNHLY and CDR2 is FYNNEI. This CDR3 spans 12 amino acids. V was trimmed by 3 bases and J by 5 bases, leaving 8 bases between them. The CDR3 DNA is TGTGCCAGCAGTGACCCGGGAGACGAGCAGTACTTC. Translated, it gives CASSDPGDEQYF.

The sample holds one count of this clonotype. The chain recombines TRBV28 with TRBJ2-5; 13 bases match TRBD2. The CDR3 totals 17 residues. Per germline, CDR1 MDHEN and CDR2 SYDVKM. The CDR3 DNA reads as TGTGCTACCACAACGAAGACTAGCGGGAGGCTTCAAGAGACCCAGTACTTC. Its protein product is CATTTKTSGRLQETQYF. Based on the CDR3 plus reference TRBV28 and TRBJ2-5, the full variable domain is DVKVTQSSRYLVKRTGEKVFLECVQDMDHENMFWYRQDPGLGLRLIYFSYDVKMKEKGDIPEGYSVSREKKERFSLILESASTNQTSMYLCATTTKTSGRLQETQYFGPGTRLLVL.

J is TRBJ1-2 and V is TRBV4-1; the D is unclear. This CDR3 spans 14 amino acids. The V end was cut by 1 base, the J end by 2 bases, with 8 bases between. Germline-derived CDR1 and CDR2 are MGHRA and YSYEKL. The CDR3 loop reads CASSQVGTNYGYTF. The DNA for the CDR3 is TGCGCCAGCAGCCAAGTGGGCACCAACTATGGCTACACCTTC.

This rearrangement joins TRBV20-1 to TRBJ2-2, with a weak D call TRBD2 (6 bases). V shed 4 bases and J shed 2 bases, with 14 bases lying between them. Germline lookup yields CDR1 DFQATT and CDR2 SNEGSKA (reference sequence). The CDR3 is 15 residues long. Here the CDR3 reads CSAIPPGLNTGELFF. CDR3 bases: TGCAGTGCTATCCCACCGGGACTTAACACCGGGGAGCTGTTTTTT.

A single count supports this clonotype. The V gene is TRBV19, the J gene TRBJ2-5; D may be TRBD1 or TRBD2 (6 bases each). The germline CDR1 and CDR2 sequences are LNHDA and SQIVND (reference sequence). The CDR3 runs to 16 residues. V lost 6 bases and J lost 5, with 22 bases in between. CDR3 in amino acids: CASSRLAGGLYETQYF. The CDR3 DNA sequence: TGTGCCAGTAGCCGCCTTGCTGGGGGGCTTTACGAGACCCAGTACTTC. Full variable domain (rest looked up from reference TRBV19 and TRBJ2-5): DGGITQSPKYLFRKEGQNVTLSCEQNLNHDAMYWYRQDPGQGLRLIYYSQIVNDFQKGDIAEGYSVSREKKESFPLTVTSAQKNPTAFYLCASSRLAGGLYETQYFGPGTRLLVL.

V usage is TRBV19 and J usage is TRBJ1-5; unclear D gene. The CDR3 totals 13 residues. The germline gives CDR1 LNHDA, CDR2 SQIVND (reference sequence). V lost 7 bases to trimming and J lost 2 bases, with 9 bases between them. This CDR3 reads CASTPDGNQPQHF. CDR3 sequence (DNA): TGTGCCAGTACGCCGGACGGCAATCAGCCCCAGCATTTT.

This chain joins TRBV28 and TRBJ2-5, with a tentative D call TRBD2 (5 bases). Looked up from germline, CDR1 is MDHEN and CDR2 is SYDVKM. Trimming removed 3 bases at V and 5 bases at J, with 13 bases between. The CDR3 is made up of 14 amino acids. CDR3 nucleotides: TGTGCCAGCAGTTTTGGTAGCGAGCGGGAGACCCAGTACTTC. Protein sequence: CASSFGSERETQYF.